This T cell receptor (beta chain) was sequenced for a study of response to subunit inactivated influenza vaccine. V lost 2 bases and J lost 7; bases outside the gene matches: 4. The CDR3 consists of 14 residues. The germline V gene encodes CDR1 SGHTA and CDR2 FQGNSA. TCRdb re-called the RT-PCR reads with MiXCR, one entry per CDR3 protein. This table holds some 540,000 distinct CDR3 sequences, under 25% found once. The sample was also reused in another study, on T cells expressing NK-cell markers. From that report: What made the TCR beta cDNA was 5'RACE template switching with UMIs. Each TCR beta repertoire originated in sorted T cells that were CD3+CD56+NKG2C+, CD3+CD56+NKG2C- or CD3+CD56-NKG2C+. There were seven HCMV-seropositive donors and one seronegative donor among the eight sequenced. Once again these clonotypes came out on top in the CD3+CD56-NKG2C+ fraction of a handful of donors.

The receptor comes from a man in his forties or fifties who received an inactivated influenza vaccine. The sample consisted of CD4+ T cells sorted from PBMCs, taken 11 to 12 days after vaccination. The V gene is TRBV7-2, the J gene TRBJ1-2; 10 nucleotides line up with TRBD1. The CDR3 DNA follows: TGTGCCAGCAGCTTAAGACAGGGGGCGCGTGGCTACACCTTC. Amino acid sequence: CASSLRQGARGYTF. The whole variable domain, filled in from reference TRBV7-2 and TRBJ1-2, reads GAGVSQSPSNKVTEKGKDVELRCDPISGHTALYWYRQSLGQGLEFLIYFQGNSAPDKSGLPSDRFSAERTGGSVSTLTIQRTQQEDSAVYLCASSLRQGARGYTFGSGTRLTVV.